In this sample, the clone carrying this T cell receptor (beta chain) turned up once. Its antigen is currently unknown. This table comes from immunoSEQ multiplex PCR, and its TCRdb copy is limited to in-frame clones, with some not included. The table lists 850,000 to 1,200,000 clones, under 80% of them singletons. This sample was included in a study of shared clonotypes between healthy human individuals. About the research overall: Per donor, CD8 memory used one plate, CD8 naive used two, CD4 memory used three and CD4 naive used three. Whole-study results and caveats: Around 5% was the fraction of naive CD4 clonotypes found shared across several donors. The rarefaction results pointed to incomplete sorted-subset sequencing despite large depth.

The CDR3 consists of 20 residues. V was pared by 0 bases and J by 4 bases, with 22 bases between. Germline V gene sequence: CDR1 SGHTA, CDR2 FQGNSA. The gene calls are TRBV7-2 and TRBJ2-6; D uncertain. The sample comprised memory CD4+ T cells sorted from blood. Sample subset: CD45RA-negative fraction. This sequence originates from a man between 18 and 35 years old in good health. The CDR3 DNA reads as TGTGCCAGCAGCTTAGCATGGGAAGGGTCACCTCTAGGAGGGGCCAACGTCCTGACTTTC. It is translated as CASSLAWEGSPLGGANVLTF.